The rows below give T cell receptor beta chains drawn from one sample of a study of T cells in localized non-small cell lung cancer. Profiled with immunoSEQ multiplex PCR; TCRdb holds only in-frame clones, not every one. The data hold roughly 28,000 clones, with more than 75% observed a single time. This sample comprised peripheral blood, obtained before any cancer treatment. The receptor source for this set is a woman aged 35 to 75 with stage I lung adenocarcinoma. CDR3s include the opening cysteine and the closing phenylalanine or tryptophan. The D gene is left open where the match is weak. Size tells how often a clone was seen (once, few, many) or the class of an expanded clone, and some rows leave it out.

clone_size j_call d_call v_call cdr3_aa cdr3_nt
few TRBJ2-7 TRBD1 TRBV7-6 CASSLGTGRYEQYF TGTGCCAGCAGCTTAGGGACAGGAAGGTACGAGCAGTACTTC
NA TRBJ1-3 TRBD1 TRBV2 CASSGNRGVSGNTIYF TGTGCCAGCAGTGGGAACAGGGGGGTATCGGGAAACACCATATATTTT
once TRBJ2-7 NA TRBV6-1 CASSSTGYEQYF TGTGCCAGCAGTAGTACAGGGTACGAGCAGTACTTC
NA TRBJ2-6 NA TRBV25-1 CASSESGSGANVLTF TGTGCCAGCAGTGAATCTGGTAGTGGGGCCAACGTCCTGACTTTC
NA TRBJ2-5 TRBD2 TRBV9 CASSAAGTSRETQYF TGTGCCAGCAGCGCGGCCGGGACTAGCAGGGAGACCCAGTACTTC
NA TRBJ2-3 NA TRBV7-3 CASSTPGTDTQYF TGTGCCAGCAGCACTCCCGGGACAGATACGCAGTATTTT
NA TRBJ2-3 TRBD2 TRBV5-4 CASSPGLAGGDMSTDTQYF TGTGCCAGCAGCCCTGGACTAGCGGGGGGAGACATGAGCACAGATACGCAGTATTTT
NA TRBJ2-1 TRBD2 TRBV7-3 CASSLEGTSRRNEQFF TGTGCCAGCAGCTTGGAGGGGACTAGCAGGAGGAATGAGCAGTTCTTC
NA TRBJ2-5 NA TRBV5-1 CASSRGGGNPQETQYF TGCGCCAGCAGCAGAGGTGGGGGGAACCCCCAAGAGACCCAGTACTTC
NA TRBJ1-6 NA TRBV6-1 CASLQGRRNSPLHF TGTGCCAGCCTACAGGGACGAAGGAATTCACCCCTCCACTTT
NA TRBJ1-1 NA TRBV7-2 CASSWSLTGSDTEAFF TGTGCCAGCAGCTGGTCGCTAACAGGGAGCGACACTGAAGCTTTCTTT
few TRBJ1-2 NA TRBV10-1 CASSETVEGYGYTF TGCGCCAGCAGTGAAACAGTTGAGGGTTATGGCTACACCTTC
NA TRBJ2-5 NA TRBV19 CASSANREETQYF TGTGCCAGTAGTGCAAACAGGGAAGAGACCCAGTACTTC
NA TRBJ1-3 TRBD1 TRBV5-6 CASSPGTEGNTIYF TGTGCCAGCAGCCCAGGGACAGAAGGAAACACCATATATTTT
NA TRBJ1-2 NA TRBV6-5 CASSYDFFYGYTF TGTGCCAGCAGTTACGATTTCTTCTATGGCTACACCTTC
NA TRBJ1-4 TRBD1 TRBV5-1 CASSTGSDREKLFF TGCGCCAGCAGCACCGGGTCGGACAGGGAAAAACTGTTTTTT
NA TRBJ1-4 NA TRBV6-6 CASTHSLGGQLFF TGTGCCAGCACCCACTCACTGGGGGGGCAACTGTTTTTT
NA TRBJ2-7 NA TRBV5-1 CASKSRASYEQYF TGCGCCAGCAAATCCCGAGCCTCCTACGAGCAGTACTTC
NA TRBJ1-1 NA TRBV11-2 CASSLYQGGPEAFF TGTGCCAGCAGCTTATATCAGGGCGGTCCCGAAGCTTTCTTT
NA TRBJ1-5 NA TRBV5-6 CASSLRRNNQPQHF TGTGCCAGCAGCTTGAGGCGGAACAATCAGCCCCAGCATTTT
NA TRBJ1-1 TRBD1 TRBV6-6 CASADREVTEAFF TGTGCCAGCGCCGACAGGGAAGTTACTGAAGCTTTCTTT
few TRBJ2-1 TRBD2 TRBV29-1 CSASQRGASSYNEQFF TGCAGCGCTTCTCAGCGGGGCGCTAGCTCCTACAATGAGCAGTTCTTC
NA TRBJ1-4 NA TRBV16 CASSQSFRGGKKLFF TGTGCCAGCAGCCAATCGTTCCGGGGGGGAAAGAAACTGTTTTTT
NA TRBJ2-3 NA TRBV7-2 CASSLARGGGALDTQYF TGTGCCAGCAGCTTAGCGAGAGGGGGTGGGGCTCTGGATACGCAGTATTTT
NA TRBJ2-2 NA TRBV7-3 CASSSGGTANTGELFF TGTGCCAGCAGCTCAGGCGGGACGGCGAACACCGGGGAGCTGTTTTTT
NA TRBJ2-1 NA TRBV6-5 CASSFPLAPGNEQFF TGTGCCAGCAGTTTTCCACTAGCTCCGGGCAATGAGCAGTTCTTC
NA TRBJ1-2 NA TRBV2 CASKIGVFGSKDGYTF TGTGCCAGCAAGATTGGGGTATTCGGTAGTAAGGATGGCTACACCTTC
once TRBJ1-5 NA TRBV6-1 CASSEALPGRGGGQPQHF TGTGCCAGCAGTGAAGCGCTTCCGGGCAGGGGAGGGGGTCAGCCCCAGCATTTT
NA TRBJ1-1 NA TRBV14 CASSQEVVNTEAFF TGTGCCAGCAGCCAAGAAGTGGTGAACACTGAAGCTTTCTTT
NA TRBJ1-1 NA TRBV7-9 CASSRSILNTEAFF TGTGCCAGCAGCCGAAGCATTCTGAACACTGAAGCTTTCTTT
medium-sized TRBJ1-6 TRBD1 TRBV9 CASSARTGGSDSPLHF TGTGCCAGCAGCGCCAGGACAGGGGGCAGTGATTCACCCCTCCACTTT
once TRBJ2-5 NA TRBV11-1 CASTQDISFGTQYF TGTGCCAGCACCCAAGACATCTCGTTCGGGACCCAGTACTTC
NA TRBJ1-3 TRBD1 TRBV19 CASRDSGARNTIYF TGTGCCAGTCGGGACAGCGGCGCGAGAAACACCATATATTTT
NA TRBJ1-3 TRBD1 TRBV4-3 CASSQGRGGRNTIYF TGCGCCAGCAGCCAGGGGAGAGGGGGCAGAAACACCATATATTTT
NA TRBJ2-3 NA TRBV9 CASSVPRLTRGQADTQYF TGTGCCAGCAGCGTACCTCGCCTGACTAGAGGTCAAGCAGATACGCAGTATTTT
few TRBJ1-2 NA TRBV19 CASSPQGAYYGYTF TGTGCCAGTAGTCCACAGGGAGCCTACTATGGCTACACCTTC
NA TRBJ2-3 TRBD2 TRBV29-1 CSAGRGANTDTQYF TGCAGCGCCGGGCGGGGGGCTAACACAGATACGCAGTATTTT
NA TRBJ2-7 TRBD1 TRBV6-5 CASSYPGQGDEQYF TGTGCCAGCAGTTACCCGGGTCAGGGGGACGAGCAGTACTTC
NA TRBJ1-1 NA TRBV11-2 CASTSRGPLLNTEAFF TGTGCCAGCACCTCCAGGGGTCCCCTTTTAAACACTGAAGCTTTCTTT
once TRBJ2-5 TRBD2 TRBV7-2 CASSKQRGGQETQYF TGTGCCAGCAGCAAACAGCGGGGGGGGCAAGAGACCCAGTACTTC
NA TRBJ1-5 NA TRBV29-1 CSVGREAGQPQHF TGCAGCGTTGGACGGGAAGCGGGCCAGCCCCAGCATTTT
once TRBJ2-6 NA TRBV25-1 CASSEAGPSGANVLTF TGTGCCAGCAGTGAAGCGGGACCTTCTGGGGCCAACGTCCTGACTTTC
NA TRBJ1-3 NA TRBV7-2 CASSSQVRAGNTIYF TGTGCCAGCAGCTCGCAGGTTCGGGCTGGAAACACCATATATTTT